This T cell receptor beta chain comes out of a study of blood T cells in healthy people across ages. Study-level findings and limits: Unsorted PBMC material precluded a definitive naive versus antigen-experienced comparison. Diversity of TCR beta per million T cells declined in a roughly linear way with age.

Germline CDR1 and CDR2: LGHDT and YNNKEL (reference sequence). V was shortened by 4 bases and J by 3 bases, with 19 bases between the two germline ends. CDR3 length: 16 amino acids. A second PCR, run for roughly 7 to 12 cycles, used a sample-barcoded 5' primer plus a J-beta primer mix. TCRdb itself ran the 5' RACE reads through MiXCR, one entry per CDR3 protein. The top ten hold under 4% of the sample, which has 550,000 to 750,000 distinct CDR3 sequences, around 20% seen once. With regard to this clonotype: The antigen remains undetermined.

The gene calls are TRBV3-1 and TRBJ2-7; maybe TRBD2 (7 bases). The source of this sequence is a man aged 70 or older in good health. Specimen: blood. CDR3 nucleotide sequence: TGTGCCAGCAGCCGCGCCCCAGGCGGGGGCAACTACGAGCAGTACTTC. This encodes CASSRAPGGGNYEQYF.